The present T cell receptor beta chain was sequenced within a study of T cells in Graves' hyperthyroidism and ophthalmopathy. At least ten counts were recorded for this clonotype. PBMCs came from around 10 ml fresh peripheral blood. Researchers amplified the TCR beta CDR3 regions from RNA transcripts. Primed by the HTBI set, a first-round RT-PCR was run on the TCR CDR3. TCRdb used MiXCR to reprocess the multiplex PCR reads, holding one entry per CDR3 protein. The sample has about 740,000 distinct CDR3 sequences, about 14% seen once; the top ten hold around 9.6%. This TCR was recovered from a woman between 18 and 30 years old with Graves' hyperthyroidism. Sequenced: blood.

The CDR3 region has the DNA TGCAGTGCCCGGACTAGCGGCAGCACAGATACGCAGTATTTT. Its protein is CSARTSGSTDTQYF. The V and J genes are TRBV20-1 and TRBJ2-3; 10 bases line up with TRBD2. The ends lost 6 bases at V and 0 bases at J; junction bases unmatched: 3. The length of the CDR3 is 14 residues. Germline assignment: CDR1 DFQATT and CDR2 SNEGSKA (reference sequence).